What follows describes a single T cell receptor beta chain. Its antigen is undetermined. This sample was taken from a study of cytomegalovirus exposure and HLA in healthy donors. TCRdb keeps only in-frame clones here, not all; method: immunoSEQ multiplex PCR. In the table there are fewer than 200,000 clones, 75% to 90% of which are singletons. This CDR3 spans 15 amino acids. CDR1 WNHNN and CDR2 SYGVQD come from the germline V gene (reference sequence). V lost 3 bases, J lost 3 bases, and 5 bases stayed unmatched. Whole-study findings and limits: According to reports, the classifier identified cytomegalovirus status with high specificity and sensitivity. The listing of roughly 160 TCR beta chains classed them as cytomegalovirus-associated. In vitro experiments confirmed that a few CMV-associated chains were specific for CMV antigens.

The chain is built from TRBV10-1 and TRBJ1-5; 7 nucleotides align to TRBD1. The sequenced sample was PBMCs. This clonotype was obtained from a young man in good health and CMV-seropositive. The CDR3 DNA reads TGCGCCAGCAGTGACCGGACAGGTTCCAATCAGCCCCAGCATTTT. It codes for CASSDRTGSNQPQHF.